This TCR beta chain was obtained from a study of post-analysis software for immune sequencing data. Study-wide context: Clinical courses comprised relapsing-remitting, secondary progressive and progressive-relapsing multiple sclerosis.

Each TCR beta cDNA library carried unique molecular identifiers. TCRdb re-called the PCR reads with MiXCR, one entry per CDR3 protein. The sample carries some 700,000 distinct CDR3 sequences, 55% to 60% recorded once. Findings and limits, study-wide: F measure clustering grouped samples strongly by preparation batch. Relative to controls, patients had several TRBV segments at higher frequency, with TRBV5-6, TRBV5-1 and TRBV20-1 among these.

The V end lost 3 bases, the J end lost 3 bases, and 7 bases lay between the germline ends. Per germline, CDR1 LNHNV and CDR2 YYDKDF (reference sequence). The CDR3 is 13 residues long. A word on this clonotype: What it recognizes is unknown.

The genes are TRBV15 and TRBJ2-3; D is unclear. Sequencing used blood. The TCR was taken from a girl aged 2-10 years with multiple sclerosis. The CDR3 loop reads CATSSIPTDTQYF. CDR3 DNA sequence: TGTGCCACCAGCAGTATCCCGACAGATACGCAGTATTTT.